This passage covers 32 T cell receptor beta chains from one sample sequenced in a study of identical twins. TCRdb fed the 5' RACE reads into MiXCR, producing one record per CDR3 protein. The sample has roughly 290,000 distinct CDR3 sequences; roughly 10% are singletons. These records were also assigned to another study, of yellow fever vaccine responses in identical twins.

Sequenced sample: CD8+ T cells sorted from blood. The origin of the receptors is a young woman in good health.

This clonotype has a count of ten or more. The chain has TRBV6-2 or TRBV6-3 and TRBJ2-2; a possible D gene is TRBD2 (5 bases). In germline, CDR1 is MNHEY, CDR2 SVGEGT. CDR3 length equals 17 residues. V lost 6 bases to trimming and J lost 5 bases, with 22 bases between them. In DNA, the CDR3 is TGTGCCAGCAGCCGCACCAAATGGACGGGGATTACCGGGGAGCTGTTTTTT. Amino acids: CASSRTKWTGITGELFF.

This clonotype was seen many times. The CDR3 DNA sequence: TGTGCCACCAGGCCCCGGGCTAGCGGGATACGAGAGACCCAGTACTTC. It codes for CATRPRASGIRETQYF. This rearrangement joins TRBV5-8 to TRBJ2-5; 9 nucleotides match TRBD2. With V trimmed by 9 bases and J by 4 bases, 16 bases remained unmatched. Looked up from germline, CDR1 is SGHTS and CDR2 is YDEGEE. The CDR3 sequence is 16 residues long.

This clonotype was detected a few times. The J gene is TRBJ2-1, the V gene TRBV5-1, with 13 bases matching TRBD2. The CDR3 is made up of 20 amino acids. V gave up 9 bases and J gave up 5 bases; unmatched junction bases: 23. Germline V CDR1 and CDR2: SGHRS, YFSETQ. The CDR3 coding sequence is TGCGCCATCCGATCCCTGAAGGCACTAGCGGGAGGGCCCTCGGACAATGAGCAGTTCTTC. It encodes CAIRSLKALAGGPSDNEQFF.

The V and J genes are TRBV28 and TRBJ2-7, with 7 nucleotides matching TRBD1. This CDR3 is 15 amino acids long. Germline CDR1 and CDR2: MDHEN and SYDVKM. The J segment lost 0 bases and the V segment lost 4 bases, leaving 6 bases of the junction unmatched. The CDR3 loop reads CASSSHRGFSYEQYF. CDR3 coding DNA: TGTGCCAGCAGTTCCCACAGGGGATTCTCCTACGAGCAGTACTTC. The full variable domain, its missing parts supplied by reference TRBV28 and TRBJ2-7, is DVKVTQSSRYLVKRTGEKVFLECVQDMDHENMFWYRQDPGLGLRLIYFSYDVKMKEKGDIPEGYSVSREKKERFSLILESASTNQTSMYLCASSSHRGFSYEQYFGPGTRLTVT.

This clonotype was counted many times. V and J are TRBV4-3 and TRBJ2-1; D is perhaps TRBD2 (6 bases). The germline V and J ends were trimmed by 0 bases and 5 bases, with 11 bases remaining between them. The CDR3 contains 15 residues. The germline V gene has CDR1 LGHNA and CDR2 YSLEER. Written as DNA, the CDR3 is TGCGCCAGCAGCCAAGATTATGCTAGCGACAATGAGCAGTTCTTC. As protein: CASSQDYASDNEQFF.

The V and J genes are TRBV4-3 and TRBJ2-7, with 11 bases fitting TRBD1. The V and J ends lost 1 base and 4 bases, in that order; junction bases with no gene match: 3. Looked up from germline, CDR1 is LGHNA and CDR2 is YSLEER. The CDR3 runs 15 residues. CDR3 DNA sequence: TGCGCCAGCAGCCAAGGGACAGGGGGCGGTTACGAGCAGTACTTC. This gives the protein CASSQGTGGGYEQYF.

The J gene is TRBJ1-5, the V gene TRBV27; D call uncertain. The V end lost 0 bases, the J end lost 1 base, and 4 bases lay between the germline ends. Germline V CDR1 and CDR2: MNHEY, SMNVEV (reference sequence). The CDR3 is 14 residues long. The CDR3 here is CASSLSRSNQPQHF. CDR3 sequence (DNA): TGTGCCAGCAGTTTATCCAGAAGCAATCAGCCCCAGCATTTT.

This clonotype has only a few counts. The chain uses TRBV5-1 and TRBJ2-3, with D uncertain. The CDR3 is made up of 15 amino acids. CDR1 is SGHRS, CDR2 YFSETQ, per germline. V dropped 7 bases and J dropped 2 bases, with 17 bases sitting between them. This CDR3 is CASDPGGSLTDTQYF. CDR3 coding DNA: TGCGCCAGCGACCCCGGTGGCTCCCTCACAGATACGCAGTATTTT. Based on the CDR3 plus reference TRBV5-1 and TRBJ2-3, the full variable domain is KAGVTQTPRYLIKTRGQQVTLSCSPISGHRSVSWYQQTPGQGLQFLFEYFSETQRNKGNFPGRFSGRQFSNSRSEMNVSTLELGDSALYLCASDPGGSLTDTQYFGPGTRLTVL.

This clonotype showed up just a few times. CDR3 DNA sequence: TGTGCCAGCAGCCCGCGGAAAGGGGGAAGCACTGAAGCTTTCTTT. It codes for CASSPRKGGSTEAFF. The J gene is TRBJ1-1, the V gene TRBV7-9, with a tentative D call TRBD1 (6 bases). V dropped 5 bases and J dropped 4 bases, with 17 bases sitting between them. The CDR3 is 15 residues long. Per germline, CDR1 SEHNR and CDR2 FQNEAQ (reference sequence).

The V call is TRBV7-2, the J call TRBJ2-7, with a weak D call TRBD1 (6 bases). The V end lost 2 bases, the J end lost 2 bases, and 16 bases lay between the germline ends. Germline loops: CDR1 SGHTA, CDR2 FQGNSA. The CDR3 is 16 residues long. The CDR3 nucleotides are TGTGCCAGCAGCTTAAGTTCAGGGGAAAGGGCCTACGAGCAGTACTTC. Translation gives CASSLSSGERAYEQYF.

This clonotype has just a few counts. The gene calls are TRBV4-1 and TRBJ2-2, with 7 bases fitting TRBD1. J gave up 4 bases and V 2 bases, and 7 bases lay outside the gene matches. The CDR3 has 16 residues. Germline CDR1 is MGHRA and CDR2 is YSYEKL. The DNA of the CDR3 is TGCGCCAGCAGCCAACTACAGGGGAAGGGCACCGGGGAGCTGTTTTTT. It encodes CASSQLQGKGTGELFF.

This clonotype was detected ten times or more. The chain couples TRBV27 to TRBJ1-4, with D perhaps TRBD1 (5 bases). CDR3 length equals 17 residues. Germline CDR1 and CDR2: MNHEY and SMNVEV (reference sequence). Trimming pared 5 bases from V and 8 bases from J, leaving 24 bases between. The CDR3 region is CASSLLRDDPSDEKLFF. The CDR3 nucleotides read TGTGCCAGCAGTCTACTCAGGGATGACCCATCGGACGAAAAACTGTTTTTT. The full variable domain, in which reference TRBV27 and TRBJ1-4 provide the parts outside the CDR3, is EAQVTQNPRYLITVTGKKLTVTCSQNMNHEYMSWYRQDPGLGLRQIYYSMNVEVTDKGDVPEGYKVSRKEKRNFPLILESPSPNQTSLYFCASSLLRDDPSDEKLFFGSGTQLSVL.

This clonotype was detected a few times. This chain uses TRBV5-1 with TRBJ2-7; D call uncertain. This CDR3 is built from 13 residues. Trimming left V 7 bases short and J 8 bases short, with 19 bases between. Germline loops: CDR1 SGHRS, CDR2 YFSETQ. CDR3 sequence reads: CASANLEQEKQYF. The CDR3 coding sequence is TGCGCCAGCGCAAATCTAGAGCAGGAGAAGCAGTACTTC.

This chain uses TRBV4-3 with TRBJ1-1; D might be TRBD1 (6 bases). Looked up from germline, CDR1 is LGHNA and CDR2 is YSLEER. CDR3 length: 18 residues. Trimming removed 0 bases from V and 0 bases from J, with 17 bases in between. The CDR3 coding sequence is TGCGCCAGCAGCCAAGATTTTCGGGGGCTGGGTATGAACACTGAAGCTTTCTTT. Translating it yields CASSQDFRGLGMNTEAFF.

The chain is built from TRBV6-4 and TRBJ2-3, with 9 bases matching TRBD2. Unmatched junction bases numbered 1, after V lost 2 bases and J lost 1 base. CDR1 is MRHNA and CDR2 is SNTAGT in the germline V gene. The CDR3 runs to 15 residues. CDR3 amino acids: CASSDQRGGTDTQYF. The CDR3 DNA reads TGTGCCAGCAGTGACCAGCGGGGGGGCACAGATACGCAGTATTTT.

This clonotype was seen more than once but under ten times. The chain combines TRBV29-1 with TRBJ2-1; tentatively, D is TRBD2 (6 bases). Trimming shortened V by 5 bases and J by 4 bases, and 18 bases separated the two germline ends. In germline, CDR1 is SQVTM, CDR2 ANQGSEA. This CDR3 is built from 15 residues. The CDR3 loop reads CSVRGRLSTYNEQFF. The CDR3 DNA sequence: TGCAGCGTTCGTGGGAGGCTTAGTACTTACAATGAGCAGTTCTTC.

This sequence joins TRBV29-1 and TRBJ2-7; a weak D match, TRBD2 (5 bases). This CDR3 comprises 11 residues. Trimming left V 6 bases short and J 9 bases short, with 15 bases between. Germline CDR1 SQVTM, CDR2 ANQGSEA. In DNA form, the CDR3 reads TGCAGCGTGAGGGCCACCGGTGGGCAGTACTTC. The encoded protein is CSVRATGGQYF.

There are many counts of this clonotype. The rearrangement uses TRBV5-6 and TRBJ2-1, with D perhaps assigned TRBD1 or TRBD2 (5 bases each). The CDR3 runs 15 residues. The V gene's germline CDR1 is SGHDT and CDR2 YYEEEE. V dropped 7 bases and J dropped 7 bases, with 21 bases sitting between them. The CDR3 sequence: CASLAGAEWGNEQFF. DNA for the CDR3: TGTGCCAGCTTGGCTGGGGCGGAATGGGGGAATGAGCAGTTCTTC.

The gene calls are TRBV28 and TRBJ2-1; tentative D call: TRBD1 (6 bases). CDR1 is MDHEN, CDR2 SYDVKM, per germline. This CDR3 is 13 amino acids long. V was pared by 6 bases and J by 6 bases, with 12 bases between. The CDR3 protein is CASRITGPNEQFF. The CDR3 DNA sequence: TGTGCCAGCAGGATAACAGGGCCCAATGAGCAGTTCTTC. The full variable domain, with the rest looked up from reference TRBV28 and TRBJ2-1, is DVKVTQSSRYLVKRTGEKVFLECVQDMDHENMFWYRQDPGLGLRLIYFSYDVKMKEKGDIPEGYSVSREKKERFSLILESASTNQTSMYLCASRITGPNEQFFGPGTRLTVL.

Concerning this clonotype itself: The junction shows a germline mismatch at one end, possibly a read error. V gene TRBV6-1 combines with J gene TRBJ2-3, with D perhaps TRBD2 (5 bases). Germline V CDR1 and CDR2: MNHNS, SASEGT. The CDR3 loop spans 16 amino acids. Here the CDR3 reads CASSEAEGWVTDTQYF. Here the CDR3 DNA reads TGTGCCAGCAGCGAAGCAGAGGGATGGGTCACAGATACGCAGTATTTT.

This clonotype was detected many times. The chain has TRBV6-5 and TRBJ2-5; no clear D. The CDR3 length is 17 residues. The V end was cut by 0 bases, the J end by 1 base, with 15 bases between. CDR1 MNHEY and CDR2 SVGAGI come from the germline V gene. CDR3 loop: CASSYSAFGPLQETQYF. DNA for the CDR3: TGTGCCAGCAGTTACTCTGCTTTCGGGCCCCTCCAAGAGACCCAGTACTTC.

This chain connects TRBV7-9 to TRBJ2-3; D is perhaps TRBD2 (6 bases). Trimming took 5 bases from V and 4 from J, leaving 22 bases between them. The CDR3 is 17 amino acids. The germline gives CDR1 SEHNR, CDR2 FQNEAQ (reference sequence). Written as DNA, the CDR3 is TGTGCCAGCAGCACTCCCCCGGGGGACGAGGTGTCAGATACGCAGTATTTT. Residues: CASSTPPGDEVSDTQYF.

This clonotype was seen many times. V and J are TRBV20-1 and TRBJ2-1; no clear D gene. The CDR3 length is 14 residues. The ends were cut back, 1 base at V and 9 bases at J, with 16 bases in the middle. Germline-derived CDR1 and CDR2 are DFQATT and SNEGSKA (reference sequence). CDR3 nucleotides: TGCAGTGCTAGAGGGACCGGCGCCATCCCTGAGCAGTTCTTC. It translates to CSARGTGAIPEQFF.

This clonotype was seen many times. The chain employs TRBV20-1 and TRBJ1-5; 10 nucleotides agree with TRBD1. This CDR3 comprises 16 residues. V was pared by 6 bases and J by 0 bases, with 8 bases of the junction left unmatched. The V gene's germline CDR1 is DFQATT and CDR2 SNEGSKA (reference sequence). The CDR3 DNA reads as TGCAGTGCCTCCGGGACAGGGGAAATTAGCAATCAGCCCCAGCATTTT. It codes for CSASGTGEISNQPQHF.

This clonotype has only a few counts. This chain links TRBV10-1 with TRBJ2-1, with no clear D. The CDR3 runs to 13 residues. Between the trimmed V and J ends, which lost 2 bases and 5 bases, there was a span of 7 bases. Germline V CDR1 and CDR2: WNHNN, SYGVQD (reference sequence). CDR3: CASSENLDNEQFF. CDR3 in DNA: TGCGCCAGCAGTGAGAACTTAGACAATGAGCAGTTCTTC.

This clonotype was observed many times. This chain's CDR3 is CASMDRGFSYEQYF. CDR3 nucleotides: TGTGCCAGCATGGACAGGGGGTTCTCCTACGAGCAGTACTTC. The chain recombines TRBV2 with TRBJ2-7; 10 bases match TRBD1. Germline V gene data show CDR1 as SNHLY and CDR2 as FYNNEI. The CDR3 totals 14 residues. J lost 0 bases, V lost 7 bases, and 3 bases had no gene match. The entire variable domain, with the rest obtained from reference TRBV2 and TRBJ2-7, is as follows: EPEVTQTPSHQVTQMGQEVILRCVPISNHLYFYWYRQILGQKVEFLVSFYNNEISEKSEIFDDQFSVERPDGSNFTLKIRSTKLEDSAMYFCASMDRGFSYEQYFGPGTRLTVT.

This clonotype was picked up many times. J is TRBJ2-1 and V is TRBV7-2, with D unresolved. CDR1 SGHTA and CDR2 FQGNSA come from the germline V gene. This CDR3 is built from 14 residues. Trimming shortened V by 0 bases and J by 8 bases, and 11 bases separated the two germline ends. This CDR3 reads CASSLAWASDEQFF. CDR3 bases: TGTGCCAGCAGCTTAGCGTGGGCTAGTGATGAGCAGTTCTTC.

This clonotype has ten or more counts. The J gene is TRBJ2-5, the V gene TRBV29-1; 9 positions match TRBD1. The V and J ends lost 1 base and 1 base, in that order; junction bases with no gene match: 10. Germline-derived CDR1 and CDR2 are SQVTM and ANQGSEA. This CDR3 contains 17 residues. The CDR3 is CSVEVGQGKRRQETQYF. As DNA, the CDR3 is TGCAGCGTTGAAGTGGGACAGGGAAAAAGACGCCAAGAGACCCAGTACTTC.

This clonotype was seen many times. The chain recombines TRBV12-3 or TRBV12-4 with TRBJ2-2; D may be TRBD1 (5 bases). CDR3 length: 14 amino acids. With 7 bases removed from V and 0 bases from J, the gap between germline ends came to 9 bases. CDR3: CASTDSTNTGELFF. DNA for the CDR3: TGTGCCAGCACAGACAGCACGAACACCGGGGAGCTGTTTTTT.

V and J are TRBV6-1 and TRBJ2-5, with a tentative D call TRBD1 (5 bases). The V end was cut by 2 bases, the J end by 2 bases, with 6 bases between. This CDR3 spans 13 amino acids. The germline CDR1 and CDR2 sequences are MNHNS and SASEGT. The CDR3, as DNA: TGTGCCAGCAGTGAAAACAGGCAAGAGACCCAGTACTTC. Its protein product is CASSENRQETQYF.

The chain uses TRBV27 and TRBJ1-5; D may be TRBD1 (6 bases). Between the trimmed V and J ends, which lost 2 bases and 6 bases, there was a span of 11 bases. The CDR3 is 14 amino acids. The germline V gene encodes CDR1 MNHEY and CDR2 SMNVEV (reference sequence). CDR3: CASSLVSGAQPQHF. The CDR3 DNA reads TGTGCCAGCAGTTTAGTCTCAGGGGCTCAGCCCCAGCATTTT.

This clonotype was seen only a few times. V gene TRBV12-3 or TRBV12-4 combines with J gene TRBJ1-2, with 7 bases aligning to TRBD1. V lost 4 bases to trimming and J lost 7 bases; unmatched junction nucleotides: 6. This CDR3 contains 13 residues. CDR3 nucleotides: TGTGCCAGCAGTTCCTCCGGGACAGTTGGCTACACCTTC. It yields the protein CASSSSGTVGYTF.